The 13 T cell receptor beta chains below come from one sample, sequenced in a study of cytomegalovirus exposure and HLA in healthy donors. Sequenced by immunoSEQ multiplex PCR; TCRdb stores in-frame clones only, minus some. The sample carries about 120,000 clones, 85% recorded once. The material sequenced was PBMCs. The origin of the receptors is a woman in her thirties in good health and CMV-seronegative.

The chain's CDR3 is CASSRTGTNEKLFF. Here the CDR3 DNA reads TGTGCCAGCAGCCGGACAGGGACGAATGAAAAACTGTTTTTT. The chain joins TRBV2 to TRBJ1-4; 8 bases map to TRBD1. The V and J ends lost 6 bases and 5 bases, in that order; junction bases with no gene match: 5. Germline V gene data show CDR1 as SNHLY and CDR2 as FYNNEI. CDR3 length: 14 residues.

The chain carries TRBV5-1 and TRBJ2-2; 10 bases are a match to TRBD1. With 1 base clipped from V and 5 bases from J, the junction kept 8 bases outside the gene matches. This CDR3 contains 17 residues. CDR1 is SGHRS, CDR2 YFSETQ, per germline. CDR3 in amino acids: CASSLPRQGAGTGELFF. In DNA, the CDR3 is TGCGCCAGCAGCTTGCCTCGACAGGGGGCTGGGACCGGGGAGCTGTTTTTT.

The CDR3 spells CSVPSGGGTNWNTEAFF. CDR3 in DNA: TGCAGCGTTCCCTCAGGGGGTGGCACCAACTGGAACACTGAAGCTTTCTTT. This chain connects TRBV29-1 to TRBJ1-1; 7 bases are shared with TRBD1. The CDR3 extends over 17 amino acids. In germline, CDR1 is SQVTM, CDR2 ANQGSEA. The trim removed 5 bases at V and 1 base at J, leaving 16 bases unmatched.

This clone has only a few counts. The chain links TRBV2 to TRBJ1-2; no reliable D call. The CDR3 sequence is 11 residues long. The V end was cut by 6 bases, the J end by 7 bases, with 9 bases between. Germline-derived CDR1 and CDR2 are SNHLY and FYNNEI. CDR3: CASREGAGYTF. The DNA of the CDR3 is TGTGCCAGCAGGGAGGGTGCTGGCTACACCTTC.

This chain joins TRBV6-6 and TRBJ1-2; D is perhaps TRBD1 (6 bases). The CDR3 contains 13 residues. V lost 0 bases to trimming and J lost 6 bases, with 8 bases between them. Germline V CDR1 and CDR2: MNHNY, SVGAGI (reference sequence). This CDR3 reads CASSYSNRDGYTF. Written as DNA, the CDR3 is TGTGCCAGCAGTTACTCGAACAGGGATGGCTACACCTTC.

The V gene is TRBV7-3, the J gene TRBJ2-3; D possibly corresponds to TRBD2 (5 bases). Germline values: CDR1 SGHTA, CDR2 FQGTGA. The CDR3 is made up of 16 amino acids. Trimming pared 2 bases from V and 2 bases from J, leaving 14 bases between. CDR3 loop: CASSLGISASTDTQYF. The CDR3 nucleotides read TGTGCCAGCAGCTTAGGGATTAGCGCATCCACAGATACGCAGTATTTT.

V is TRBV30 and J is TRBJ2-1, with TRBD2 identical over 8 bases. This CDR3 comprises 19 residues. V trimming: 2 bases; J trimming: 4 bases; junction bases outside the gene matches: 19. Germline V gene lookup returns CDR1 GTSNPN and CDR2 SVGIG (reference sequence). The CDR3 reads CAWSSRPGLAGSLYNEQFF. The CDR3 coding sequence is TGTGCCTGGAGTTCTCGCCCCGGATTAGCGGGGAGTCTATACAATGAGCAGTTCTTC. Based on the CDR3 plus reference TRBV30 and TRBJ2-1, the full variable domain is SQTIHQWPATLVQPVGSPLSLECTVEGTSNPNLYWYRQAAGRGLQLLFYSVGIGQISSEVPQNLSASRPQDRQFILSSKKLLLSDSGFYLCAWSSRPGLAGSLYNEQFFGPGTRLTVL.

This sequence joins TRBV7-8 and TRBJ2-5; D might be TRBD2 (5 bases). Trimming took 5 bases from V and 7 from J, leaving 8 bases between them. CDR3 size: 11 residues. Germline assignment: CDR1 SGHVS and CDR2 FQNEAQ. For the CDR3, the DNA is TGTGCCAGCAGCCTGGGGAGGACCCAGTACTTC. This gives the protein CASSLGRTQYF. Together with reference TRBV7-8 and TRBJ2-5, the CDR3 gives the full variable domain: GAGVSQSPRYKVAKRGQDVALRCDPISGHVSLFWYQQALGQGPEFLTYFQNEAQLDKSGLPSDRFFAERPEGSVSTLKIQRTQQEDSAVYLCASSLGRTQYFGPGTRLLVL.

The chain couples TRBV7-6 to TRBJ1-2; maybe TRBD1 (6 bases). Trimming took 1 base from V and 6 from J, leaving 9 bases between them. This CDR3 has 13 amino acids. Looked up from germline, CDR1 is SGHVS and CDR2 is FNYEAQ. The CDR3 region has the DNA TGTGCCAGCAGCTTAGAAGGGGGTAATGGCTACACCTTC. It yields the protein CASSLEGGNGYTF. The whole variable domain, filled in from reference TRBV7-6 and TRBJ1-2, reads GAGVSQSPRYKVTKRGQDVALRCDPISGHVSLYWYRQALGQGPEFLTYFNYEAQQDKSGLPNDRFSAERPEGSISTLTIQRTEQRDSAMYRCASSLEGGNGYTFGSGTRLTVV.

V is TRBV5-1 and J is TRBJ1-4; a possible D gene is TRBD1 (5 bases). Germline V gene data show CDR1 as SGHRS and CDR2 as YFSETQ. V lost 1 base to trimming and J lost 6 bases, with 10 bases between them. The CDR3 consists of 14 residues. Here the CDR3 DNA reads TGCGCCAGCAGCTTGCTCGGGGGTGATGAAAAACTGTTTTTT. This sequence encodes CASSLLGGDEKLFF.

The chain combines TRBV5-6 with TRBJ2-2; 9 nucleotides align to TRBD1. The CDR3 has 18 amino acids. Germline loops: CDR1 SGHDT, CDR2 YYEEEE. After removal of 4 bases from V and 2 bases from J, the junction contained 12 bases not matched to a gene. The CDR3 protein is CASSGGGQGRVNTGELFF. The CDR3, as DNA: TGTGCCAGCAGCGGGGGGGGACAGGGACGAGTAAACACCGGGGAGCTGTTTTTT.

The chain couples TRBV6-5 to TRBJ1-2; tentatively, D is TRBD1 (5 bases). Germline V lookup: CDR1 MNHEY, CDR2 SVGAGI. The CDR3 runs to 14 residues. V was cut by 5 bases and J by 5 bases, with 15 bases left in between. The CDR3 spells CASSTRDQGYGYTF. DNA for the CDR3: TGTGCCAGCAGTACTCGTGACCAGGGATATGGCTACACCTTC.

The sample holds one count of this clone. The CDR3 does not close with the conserved phenylalanine or tryptophan, likely indicating a read error. The limits of the CDR3 on the DNA are not certain, so only TCRdb's listed CDR3 is given. This sequence joins TRBV6-1 and TRBJ2-7; no DNA check was done on the table's D call, TRBD1. Germline CDR1 is MNHNS and CDR2 is SASEGT. Both ends counted, the CDR3 spans 11 residues. CDR3 region: CASPGQGFEGI.